These 24 T cell receptor beta chains were all obtained from the same sample, sequenced in a study of shared clonotypes between healthy human individuals. Here immunoSEQ multiplex PCR was the method, and the copy in TCRdb shows in-frame clones only, minus some. Of approximately 2.4 million clones in the sample, around 95% are singletons; the top ten hold over 0.1%. The sample taken for sequencing was naive CD4+ T cells sorted from blood. The subset was: CD45RA+ positively selected. These receptor sequences come from a man younger than 35 in good health.

With regard to this clone: The same CDR3 also results from other DNA sequences found in this sample. The J gene is TRBJ2-3, the V gene TRBV5-4, with 10 bases lining up with TRBD2. V gave up 3 bases and J gave up 2 bases; unmatched junction bases: 3. Germline assignment: CDR1 SGHNT and CDR2 YYREEE (reference sequence). This CDR3 region has 15 residues. CDR3 loop: CASSSSGGVTDTQYF. In nucleotides, the CDR3 is TGTGCCAGCAGCTCGAGCGGGGGGGTCACAGATACGCAGTATTTT.

V usage is TRBV5-6 and J usage is TRBJ2-3; 9 bases are shared with TRBD2. V was clipped by 4 bases and J by 7 bases; unmatched bases: 13. The CDR3 loop spans 16 amino acids. Germline V gene lookup returns CDR1 SGHDT and CDR2 YYEEEE. The CDR3 DNA follows: TGTGCCAGCAGCCCTGGGGCTAGCGGGAATCTGTATACGCAGTATTTT. Its translation: CASSPGASGNLYTQYF.

The chain combines TRBV12-5 with TRBJ2-3; TRBD2 might be the D (6 bases). The V end lost 4 bases, the J end lost 2 bases, and 10 bases lay between the germline ends. Germline V gene sequence: CDR1 LGHNT, CDR2 FRNRAP. The CDR3 has 14 amino acids. The CDR3 loop is CASGWGVNTDTQYF. CDR3 bases: TGTGCTAGTGGTTGGGGGGTAAACACAGATACGCAGTATTTT.

The chain couples TRBV6-1 to TRBJ1-4; TRBD1 aligns across 9 bases. The V gene's germline CDR1 is MNHNS and CDR2 SASEGT. J was trimmed by 10 bases and V by 4 bases; bases with no gene match: 7. CDR3 length: 14 amino acids. CDR3: CASSGGTGIGKLFF. The DNA for the CDR3 is TGTGCCAGCAGTGGAGGGACAGGGATAGGAAAACTGTTTTTT.

Comment on this clone: Other DNA variants within this sample encode the same CDR3. The gene calls are TRBV5-6 and TRBJ1-5; no reliable D call. This CDR3 spans 13 amino acids. Germline V gene sequence: CDR1 SGHDT, CDR2 YYEEEE. With 1 base removed from V and 7 bases from J, the gap between germline ends came to 9 bases. DNA for the CDR3: TGTGCCAGCAGCTTGCGGGGAAACCAGCCCCAGCATTTT. Translation: CASSLRGNQPQHF.

This rearrangement joins TRBV7-8 to TRBJ1-1, with D unresolved. The CDR3 is 13 residues long. The V end was cut by 4 bases, the J end by 0 bases, with 6 bases between. In germline, CDR1 is SGHVS, CDR2 FQNEAQ. Here the CDR3 reads CASSWALNTEAFF. The DNA of the CDR3 is TGTGCCAGCAGCTGGGCCCTGAACACTGAAGCTTTCTTT. The full variable domain, rest sourced from reference TRBV7-8 and TRBJ1-1, is GAGVSQSPRYKVAKRGQDVALRCDPISGHVSLFWYQQALGQGPEFLTYFQNEAQLDKSGLPSDRFFAERPEGSVSTLKIQRTQQEDSAVYLCASSWALNTEAFFGQGTRLTVV.

The rearrangement joins TRBV4-3 to TRBJ2-1, with 13 bases lining up with TRBD2. In germline, CDR1 is LGHNA, CDR2 YSLEER. With 4 bases clipped from V and 4 bases from J, the junction kept 7 bases outside the gene matches. The CDR3 runs to 17 residues. The CDR3 region is CASSPGLAGVRYNEQFF. CDR3 nucleotide sequence: TGCGCCAGCAGCCCTGGACTAGCGGGAGTAAGGTACAATGAGCAGTTCTTC.

V and J are TRBV6-5 and TRBJ2-3; 8 nucleotides agree with TRBD2. The CDR3 consists of 15 residues. CDR1 is MNHEY and CDR2 is SVGAGI in the germline V gene. V was pared by 2 bases and J by 2 bases, with 3 bases of the junction left unmatched. CDR3 loop: CASSYAGGNTDTQYF. The CDR3 DNA reads as TGTGCCAGCAGTTACGCGGGGGGTAACACAGATACGCAGTATTTT.

Details on this clone: The sample contains more than one DNA sequence encoding this CDR3. The V call is TRBV6-4, the J call TRBJ1-6; tentative D call: TRBD1 (6 bases). CDR3 length: 14 amino acids. V lost 2 bases, J lost 4 bases, and 6 bases lay in between. Germline CDR1 MRHNA, CDR2 SNTAGT. The CDR3 reads CASSDGTYNSPLHF. CDR3 DNA sequence: TGTGCCAGCAGTGACGGGACATATAATTCACCCCTCCACTTT.

The V call is TRBV6-6, the J call TRBJ2-1; TRBD2 agrees at 7 bases. V shed 3 bases and J 5 bases; nucleotides not matched to a gene: 7. The germline V gene has CDR1 MNHNY and CDR2 SVGAGI (reference sequence). The CDR3 sequence is 15 residues long. The CDR3 loop reads CASSYPSSGHNEQFF. The CDR3 DNA follows: TGTGCCAGCAGTTATCCCTCTAGCGGACACAATGAGCAGTTCTTC.

Regarding this clone: This CDR3 is also generated by other DNA sequences in the sample. The rearrangement links TRBV5-1 to TRBJ2-7; 10 bases are shared with TRBD2. V dropped 3 bases and J dropped 3; count of bases not matched to a gene: 3. CDR1 SGHRS and CDR2 YFSETQ come from the germline V gene. The CDR3 loop spans 14 amino acids. The CDR3 DNA reads TGCGCCAGCAGCTGGACTAGCGGCAACTACGAGCAGTACTTC. Residues: CASSWTSGNYEQYF.

The chain joins TRBV5-1 to TRBJ2-1, with TRBD2 identical over 9 bases. The CDR3 is 14 residues long. Trimming cost V 9 bases and J 4 bases; bases outside gene matches: 8. The germline gives CDR1 SGHRS, CDR2 YFSETQ. The CDR3: CATARTSAYNEQFF. CDR3 nucleotides: TGCGCCACCGCAAGGACTAGCGCTTACAATGAGCAGTTCTTC.

J is TRBJ1-4 and V is TRBV6-6; D is undetermined. Between the trimmed V and J ends, which lost 2 bases and 0 bases, there was a span of 7 bases. The CDR3 totals 15 residues. The germline CDR1 and CDR2 sequences are MNHNY and SVGAGI (reference sequence). The CDR3: CASSYNPATNEKLFF. CDR3 DNA sequence: TGTGCCAGCAGTTACAACCCGGCAACTAATGAAAAACTGTTTTTT.

A remark on this clone: Other DNA sequences from this sample encode an identical CDR3 as well. The chain couples TRBV18 to TRBJ2-7; D is uncertain. Looked up from germline, CDR1 is KGHSH and CDR2 is LQKENI. The CDR3 contains 13 residues. V was pared by 6 bases and J by 0 bases, with 9 bases between. CDR3 in amino acids: CASSRTDSYEQYF. Here the CDR3 DNA reads TGTGCCAGCTCCCGGACGGACTCCTACGAGCAGTACTTC.

The V gene is TRBV18, the J gene TRBJ1-2; weak D call: TRBD1 (5 bases). Trimming shortened V by 3 bases and J by 7 bases, and 18 bases separated the two germline ends. Germline loops: CDR1 KGHSH, CDR2 LQKENI. CDR3 size: 15 residues. The CDR3 sequence: CASSPKGMEGIGYTF. The CDR3 nucleotides read TGTGCCAGCTCACCTAAAGGGATGGAGGGGATTGGCTACACCTTC.

This chain joins TRBV27 and TRBJ1-4; D not certain. Germline V CDR1 and CDR2: MNHEY, SMNVEV (reference sequence). V lost 2 bases and J lost 7, with 14 bases in between. The CDR3 is 15 amino acids. CDR3 region: CASSLVSKGGEKLFF. The CDR3 coding sequence is TGTGCCAGCAGTTTAGTGTCTAAGGGCGGTGAAAAACTGTTTTTT. Based on the CDR3 plus reference TRBV27 and TRBJ1-4, the full variable domain is EAQVTQNPRYLITVTGKKLTVTCSQNMNHEYMSWYRQDPGLGLRQIYYSMNVEVTDKGDVPEGYKVSRKEKRNFPLILESPSPNQTSLYFCASSLVSKGGEKLFFGSGTQLSVL.

This clone came up once. V gene TRBV10-2 combines with J gene TRBJ1-5, with D hard to call. Trimming stripped 5 bases from V and 5 bases from J, with 16 bases between. This CDR3 has 15 amino acids. The germline CDR1 and CDR2 sequences are WSHSY and SAAADI. The CDR3 region is CASSLTGIRDQPQHF. CDR3 in DNA: TGCGCCAGCAGTCTGACCGGGATACGGGATCAGCCCCAGCATTTT.

V and J are TRBV5-6 and TRBJ1-5, with a possible D match to TRBD1 (6 bases). This CDR3 contains 17 residues. Germline V gives CDR1 SGHDT, CDR2 YYEEEE. V lost 4 bases to trimming and J lost 2 bases, with 19 bases between them. The CDR3 nucleotides are TGTGCCAGCAGCGCAGCAAGAAGGGGGGGAGGCAATCAGCCCCAGCATTTT. Protein: CASSAARRGGGNQPQHF. Full variable domain (missing parts from reference TRBV5-6 and TRBJ1-5): DAGVTQSPTHLIKTRGQQVTLRCSPKSGHDTVSWYQQALGQGPQFIFQYYEEEERQRGNFPDRFSGHQFPNYSSELNVNALLLGDSALYLCASSAARRGGGNQPQHFGDGTRLSIL.

Turning to this clone: Other nucleotide sequences in the sample specify the same CDR3. The J gene is TRBJ2-7, the V gene TRBV27, with 10 bases aligning to TRBD1. The V gene end was trimmed by 6 bases and the J gene end by 4 bases; junction bases not matched to a gene: 9. Germline V gene sequence: CDR1 MNHEY, CDR2 SMNVEV (reference sequence). CDR3 length: 15 amino acids. The CDR3 protein is CASRYRDRGLYEQYF. CDR3 sequence (DNA): TGTGCCAGCAGGTACCGGGACAGGGGCCTTTACGAGCAGTACTTC.

This clone was seen a single time. This chain uses TRBV7-9 with TRBJ2-5; D is uncertain. CDR3 length: 12 residues. Trimming shortened V by 5 bases and J by 5 bases, and 9 bases separated the two germline ends. Germline CDR1 and CDR2: SEHNR and FQNEAQ (reference sequence). The CDR3 spells CASSKLRETQYF. DNA for the CDR3: TGTGCCAGCAGCAAGCTACGTGAGACCCAGTACTTC.

The chain uses TRBV10-2 and TRBJ1-5; D gene uncertain. CDR3 length: 15 amino acids. V was trimmed by 0 bases and J by 4 bases, leaving 10 bases between them. CDR1 and CDR2 (germline): WSHSY, SAAADI. The CDR3 is CASSESSLNNQPQHF. DNA of the CDR3: TGCGCCAGCAGTGAGTCGTCCTTAAATAATCAGCCCCAGCATTTT.

J is TRBJ2-7 and V is TRBV21-1; the table's D call of TRBD1 was not tested on the DNA. TRBV21-1 is reported as a pseudogene. The CDR3 has 13 amino acids. In DNA, the CDR3 is TGTGCCAGCAGCAAATCTCAGGGAAGCGAGCAGTACTTC. Translated: CASSKSQGSEQYF.

Note on this clone: The sample has other DNA sequences that encode this CDR3 too. The V and J genes are TRBV28 and TRBJ1-2; no firm D call. The germline CDR1 and CDR2 sequences are MDHEN and SYDVKM. The CDR3 has 12 amino acids. Trimming stripped 2 bases from V and 1 base from J, with 2 bases between. The DNA for the CDR3 is TGTGCCAGCAGTTTAAATAACTATGGCTACACCTTC. This gives the protein CASSLNNYGYTF.

As concerns this clone: Other DNA sequences from this sample encode an identical CDR3 as well. V usage is TRBV6-5 and J usage is TRBJ1-5; no clear D gene. Trimming took 2 bases from V and 0 from J, leaving 5 bases between them. The CDR3 has 14 amino acids. Germline assignment: CDR1 MNHEY and CDR2 SVGAGI. The DNA for the CDR3 is TGTGCCAGCAGTTACCGAGATAGCAATCAGCCCCAGCATTTT. It encodes CASSYRDSNQPQHF.